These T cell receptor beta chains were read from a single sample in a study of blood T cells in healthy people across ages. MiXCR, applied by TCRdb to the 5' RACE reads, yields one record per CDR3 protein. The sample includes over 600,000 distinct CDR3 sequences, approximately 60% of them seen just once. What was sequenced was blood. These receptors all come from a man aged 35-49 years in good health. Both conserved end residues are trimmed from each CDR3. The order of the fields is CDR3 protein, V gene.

CDR3: ASSPLAAGGTGELF
V: TRBV4-2

CDR3: ASTQIGVATQY
V: TRBV5-1

CDR3: ASSLGRSIQY
V: TRBV7-3

CDR3: ASSSGNTDTQY
V: TRBV6-4

CDR3: AWLAGTYNEQF
V: TRBV30

CDR3: SARDPGLAGGYIQY
V: TRBV20-1

CDR3: ASSRGGVRPGEQY
V: TRBV11-2

CDR3: ASSQVAWETQY
V: TRBV14

CDR3: ASSQDGPSVF
V: TRBV14

CDR3: ASSQDKRDRTTYEQY
V: TRBV4-1

CDR3: ASSQLAGPHEQY
V: TRBV14

CDR3: ASSPTSRNGYGYT
V: TRBV14

CDR3: ATSDTRGGPQH
V: TRBV15

CDR3: SVLAGGTTDTQY
V: TRBV29-1

CDR3: SASVSGRLYNEQF
V: TRBV20-1

CDR3: ASSSGQGYPYTEAF
V: TRBV5-1

CDR3: ATSDAGTGPRETQY
V: TRBV24-1

CDR3: ASSDWDRGRTGANVLT
V: TRBV12-3/TRBV12-4

CDR3: SARRSGRDGELF
V: TRBV20-1

CDR3: ASSQTPRETQY
V: TRBV27

CDR3: ASSYSMARYTDTQY
V: TRBV6-2/TRBV6-3

CDR3: SAEDRGGTSYEQY
V: TRBV20-1

CDR3: ASVPTGSPSYEQY
V: TRBV28

CDR3: ATSDPGQYQPQH
V: TRBV24-1

CDR3: ASSPNQGARETQY
V: TRBV7-2

CDR3: ASSGNTDGYNEQY
V: TRBV2

CDR3: ASSLGVDRLTYEQY
V: TRBV7-2

CDR3: ASSYSDRGLHGYT
V: TRBV6-5

CDR3: ASSLIDRDQPQH
V: TRBV7-2

CDR3: ASSPSPGYRTYEQY
V: TRBV28

CDR3: ASSSHMGLAGVREQY
V: TRBV7-9

CDR3: ASNLAGENYNEQF
V: TRBV7-9

CDR3: ASSLETDTQY
V: TRBV7-9

CDR3: ASSSLAGVGETQY
V: TRBV7-2

CDR3: SAEDYSMQSDTQY
V: TRBV20-1

CDR3: ASSLGDGPYEQY
V: TRBV9

CDR3: SARSVEGSNQPRH
V: TRBV20-1

CDR3: ASSQETSLAGGDNEQF
V: TRBV3-1

CDR3: ATSDRSGTANTGELF
V: TRBV24-1

CDR3: ASSPLILAVGEETQY
V: TRBV3-1

CDR3: ASSSRGSKNIQY
V: TRBV7-2

CDR3: ASSPETISGELF
V: TRBV4-2

CDR3: ASSSILTDNYGYT
V: TRBV7-9

CDR3: ASSWTTLRSRSTQY
V: TRBV5-4

CDR3: ASRRGDNEQF
V: TRBV12-3/TRBV12-4